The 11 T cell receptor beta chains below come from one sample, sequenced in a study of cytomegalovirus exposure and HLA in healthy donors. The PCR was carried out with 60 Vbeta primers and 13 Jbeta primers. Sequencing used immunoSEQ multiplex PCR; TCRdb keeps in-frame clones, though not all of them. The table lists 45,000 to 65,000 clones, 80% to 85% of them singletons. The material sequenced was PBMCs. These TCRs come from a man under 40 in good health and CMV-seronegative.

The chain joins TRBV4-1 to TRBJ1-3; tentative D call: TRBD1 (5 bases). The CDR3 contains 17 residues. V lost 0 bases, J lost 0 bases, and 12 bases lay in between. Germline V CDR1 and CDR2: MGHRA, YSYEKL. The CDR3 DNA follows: TGCGCCAGCAGCCAAGATCGGGGGGAAGCCTCTGGAAACACCATATATTTT. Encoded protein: CASSQDRGEASGNTIYF.

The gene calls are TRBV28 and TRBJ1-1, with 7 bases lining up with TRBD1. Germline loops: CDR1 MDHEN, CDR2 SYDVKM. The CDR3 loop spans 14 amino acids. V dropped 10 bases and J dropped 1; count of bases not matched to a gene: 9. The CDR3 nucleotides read TGTGCCACCAACATCAGACAGGGGAACACTGAAGCTTTCTTT. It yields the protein CATNIRQGNTEAFF.

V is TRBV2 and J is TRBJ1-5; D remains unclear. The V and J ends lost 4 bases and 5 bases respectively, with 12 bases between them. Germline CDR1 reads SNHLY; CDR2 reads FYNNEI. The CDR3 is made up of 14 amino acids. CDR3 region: CASSASTSDQPQHF. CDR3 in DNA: TGTGCCAGCAGTGCCTCCACTTCTGATCAGCCCCAGCATTTT. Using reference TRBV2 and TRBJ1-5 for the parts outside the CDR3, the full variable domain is EPEVTQTPSHQVTQMGQEVILRCVPISNHLYFYWYRQILGQKVEFLVSFYNNEISEKSEIFDDQFSVERPDGSNFTLKIRSTKLEDSAMYFCASSASTSDQPQHFGDGTRLSIL.

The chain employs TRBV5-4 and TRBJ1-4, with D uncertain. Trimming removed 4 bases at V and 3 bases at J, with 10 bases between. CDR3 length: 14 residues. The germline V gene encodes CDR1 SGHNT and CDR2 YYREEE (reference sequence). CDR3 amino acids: CASSRGSSNEKLFF. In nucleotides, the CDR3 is TGTGCCAGCAGCCGCGGCTCTTCTAATGAAAAACTGTTTTTT.

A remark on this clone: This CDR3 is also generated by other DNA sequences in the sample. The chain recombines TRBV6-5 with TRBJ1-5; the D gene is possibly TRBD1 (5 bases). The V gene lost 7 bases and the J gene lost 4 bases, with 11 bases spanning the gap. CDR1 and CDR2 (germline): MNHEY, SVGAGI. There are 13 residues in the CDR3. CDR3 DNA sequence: TGTGCCAGCACCGCAGGGAGGAATCAGCCCCAGCATTTT. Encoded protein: CASTAGRNQPQHF.

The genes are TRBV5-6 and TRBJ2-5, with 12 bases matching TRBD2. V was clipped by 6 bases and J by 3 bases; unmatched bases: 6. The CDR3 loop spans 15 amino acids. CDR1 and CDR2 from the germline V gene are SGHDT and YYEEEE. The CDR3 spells CASNKLAGGKETQYF. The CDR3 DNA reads TGTGCCAGCAACAAACTAGCGGGGGGTAAAGAGACCCAGTACTTC.

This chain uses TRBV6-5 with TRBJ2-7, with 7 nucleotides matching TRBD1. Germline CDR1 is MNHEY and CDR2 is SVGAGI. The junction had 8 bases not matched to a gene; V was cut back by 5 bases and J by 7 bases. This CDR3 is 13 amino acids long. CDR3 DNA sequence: TGTGCCAGCAGTAAGGGACAGCTGAGGGAGCAGTACTTC. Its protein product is CASSKGQLREQYF.

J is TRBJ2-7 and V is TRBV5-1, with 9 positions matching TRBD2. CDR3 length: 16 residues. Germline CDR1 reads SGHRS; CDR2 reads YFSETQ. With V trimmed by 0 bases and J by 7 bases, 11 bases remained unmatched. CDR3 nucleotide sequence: TGCGCCAGCAGCTTGGATTTCGCGGGAGGGCCGGGTGAGCAGTACTTC. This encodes CASSLDFAGGPGEQYF.

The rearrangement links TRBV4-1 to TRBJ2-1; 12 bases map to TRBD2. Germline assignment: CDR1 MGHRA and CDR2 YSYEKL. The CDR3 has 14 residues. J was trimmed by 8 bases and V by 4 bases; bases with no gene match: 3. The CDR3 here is CASSPRLAGDEQFF. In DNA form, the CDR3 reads TGCGCCAGCAGCCCCCGACTAGCGGGGGATGAGCAGTTCTTC.

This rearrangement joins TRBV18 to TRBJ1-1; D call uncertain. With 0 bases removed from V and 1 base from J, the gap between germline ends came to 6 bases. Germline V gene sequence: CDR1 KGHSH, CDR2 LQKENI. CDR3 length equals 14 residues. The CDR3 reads CASSPPKPNTEAFF. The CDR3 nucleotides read TGTGCCAGCTCACCACCAAAGCCGAACACTGAAGCTTTCTTT.

Here the CDR3 DNA reads TGTGCCAGCAGCTTCAGCGTTTACGGGGAGCTGTTTTTT. The encoded protein is CASSFSVYGELFF. This sequence joins TRBV7-8 and TRBJ2-2; D uncertain. The CDR3 covers 13 residues. With 3 bases removed from V and 7 bases from J, the gap between germline ends came to 9 bases. Germline values: CDR1 SGHVS, CDR2 FQNEAQ.